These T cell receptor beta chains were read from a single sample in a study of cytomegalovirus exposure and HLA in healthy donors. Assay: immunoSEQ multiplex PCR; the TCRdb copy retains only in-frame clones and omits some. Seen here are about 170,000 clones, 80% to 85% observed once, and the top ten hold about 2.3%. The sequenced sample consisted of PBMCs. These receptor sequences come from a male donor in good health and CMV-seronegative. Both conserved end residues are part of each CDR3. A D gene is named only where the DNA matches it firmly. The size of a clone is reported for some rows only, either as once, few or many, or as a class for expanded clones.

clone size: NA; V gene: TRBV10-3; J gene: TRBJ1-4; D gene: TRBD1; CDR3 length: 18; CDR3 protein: CAISEVPGQGVREEKLFF; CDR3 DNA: TGTGCCATCAGCGAAGTCCCGGGACAGGGAGTCCGGGAAGAAAAACTGTTTTTT
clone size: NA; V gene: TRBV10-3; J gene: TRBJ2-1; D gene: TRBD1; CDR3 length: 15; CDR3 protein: CAISESTGLDNEQFF; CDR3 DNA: TGTGCCATCAGTGAGTCGACAGGGCTCGACAATGAGCAGTTCTTC
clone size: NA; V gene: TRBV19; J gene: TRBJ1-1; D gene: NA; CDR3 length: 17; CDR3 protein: CASSIDLAGARNTEAFF; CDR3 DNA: TGTGCCAGTAGTATAGATCTAGCAGGGGCCCGGAACACTGAAGCTTTCTTT
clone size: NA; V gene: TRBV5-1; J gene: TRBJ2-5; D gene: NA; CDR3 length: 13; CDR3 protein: CASSLMSVETQYF; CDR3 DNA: TGCGCCAGCAGCTTGATGTCGGTTGAGACCCAGTACTTC
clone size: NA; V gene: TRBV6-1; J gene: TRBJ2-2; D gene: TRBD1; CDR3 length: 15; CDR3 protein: CASSERQGETGELFF; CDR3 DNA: TGTGCCAGCAGTGAACGACAGGGAGAAACCGGGGAGCTGTTTTTT
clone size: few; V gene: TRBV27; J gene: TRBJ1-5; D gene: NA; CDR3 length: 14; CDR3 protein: CASSFTGRNQPQHF; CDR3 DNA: TGTGCCAGCAGTTTCACAGGGCGAAATCAGCCCCAGCATTTT
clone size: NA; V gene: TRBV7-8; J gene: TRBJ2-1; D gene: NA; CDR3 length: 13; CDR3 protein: CASSHTWTQGPFF; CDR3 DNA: TGTGCCAGCAGCCACACCTGGACGCAGGGCCCGTTCTTC
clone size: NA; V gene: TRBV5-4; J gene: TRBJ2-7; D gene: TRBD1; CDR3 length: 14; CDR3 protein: CASSPGTATYEQYF; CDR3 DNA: TGTGCCAGCAGCCCCGGGACAGCGACCTACGAGCAGTACTTC
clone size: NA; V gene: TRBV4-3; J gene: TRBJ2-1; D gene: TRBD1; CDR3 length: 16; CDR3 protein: CASSQVSGGSYNEQFF; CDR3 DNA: TGCGCCAGCAGCCAAGTGTCAGGGGGCTCCTACAATGAGCAGTTCTTC
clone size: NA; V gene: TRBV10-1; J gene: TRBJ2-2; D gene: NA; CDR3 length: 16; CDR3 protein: CASSNDIYANTGELFF; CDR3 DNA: TGCGCCAGCAGCAATGACATTTACGCGAACACCGGGGAGCTGTTTTTT
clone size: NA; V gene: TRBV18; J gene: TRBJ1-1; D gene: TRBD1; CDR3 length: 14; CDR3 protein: CASSPQGGRAEAFF; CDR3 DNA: TGTGCCAGCTCACCGCAGGGGGGTAGAGCTGAAGCTTTCTTT
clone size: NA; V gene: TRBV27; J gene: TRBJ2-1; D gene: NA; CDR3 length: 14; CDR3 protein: CASSFGGSYNEQFF; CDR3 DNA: TGTGCCAGCAGTTTTGGGGGGTCCTACAATGAGCAGTTCTTC
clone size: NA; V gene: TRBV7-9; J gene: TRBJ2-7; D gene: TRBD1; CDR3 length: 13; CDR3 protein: CASSEQGAGEQYF; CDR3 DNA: TGTGCCAGCAGCGAACAGGGGGCTGGGGAGCAGTACTTC
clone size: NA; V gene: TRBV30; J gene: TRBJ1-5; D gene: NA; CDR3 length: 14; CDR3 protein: CAWSETRSNQPQHF; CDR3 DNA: TGTGCCTGGAGCGAGACGAGGAGCAATCAGCCCCAGCATTTT
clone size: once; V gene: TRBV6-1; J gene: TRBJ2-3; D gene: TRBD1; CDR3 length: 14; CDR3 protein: CASSEPQGAVTQYF; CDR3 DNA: TGTGCCAGCAGTGAGCCCCAGGGGGCTGTTACGCAGTATTTT
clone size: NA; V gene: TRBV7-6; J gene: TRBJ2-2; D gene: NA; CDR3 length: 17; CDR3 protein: CASSLGFRQTNTGELFF; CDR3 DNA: TGTGCCAGCAGCTTAGGCTTCCGACAGACGAACACCGGGGAGCTGTTTTTT
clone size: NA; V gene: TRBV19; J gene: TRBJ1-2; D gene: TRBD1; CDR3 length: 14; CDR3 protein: CASRRDRGIYGYTF; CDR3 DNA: TGTGCCAGTAGGAGGGACAGAGGGATCTATGGCTACACCTTC
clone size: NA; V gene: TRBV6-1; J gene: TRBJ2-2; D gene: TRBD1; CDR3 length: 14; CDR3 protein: CATPDREGFGELFF; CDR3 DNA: TGTGCCACCCCAGACAGGGAAGGGTTCGGGGAGCTGTTTTTT
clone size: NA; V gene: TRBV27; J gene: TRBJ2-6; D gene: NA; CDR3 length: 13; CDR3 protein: CASRGTGANVLTF; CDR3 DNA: TGTGCCAGCCGGGGGACTGGGGCCAACGTCCTGACTTTC
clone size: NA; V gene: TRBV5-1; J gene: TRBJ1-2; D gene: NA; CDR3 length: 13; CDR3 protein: CASSPAGDYGYTF; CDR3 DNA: TGCGCCAGCAGCCCGGCGGGGGACTATGGCTACACCTTC
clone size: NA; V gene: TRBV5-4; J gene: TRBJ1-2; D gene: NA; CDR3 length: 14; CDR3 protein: CASSLVQGRDGYTF; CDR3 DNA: TGTGCCAGCAGCTTGGTGCAGGGGAGGGATGGCTACACCTTC
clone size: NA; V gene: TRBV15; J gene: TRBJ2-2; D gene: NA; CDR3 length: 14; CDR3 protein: CATSRDAGPGELFF; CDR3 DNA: TGTGCCACCAGCAGAGATGCGGGCCCCGGGGAGCTGTTTTTT
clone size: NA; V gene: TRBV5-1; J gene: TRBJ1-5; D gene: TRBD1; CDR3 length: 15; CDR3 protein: CASSLAGTGSQPQHF; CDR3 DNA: TGCGCCAGCAGCTTGGCGGGGACAGGGTCTCAGCCCCAGCATTTT
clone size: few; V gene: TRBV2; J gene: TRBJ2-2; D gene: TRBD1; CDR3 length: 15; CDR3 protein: CASRQGASLAGELFF; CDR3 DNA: TGTGCCAGTAGACAGGGGGCTTCTCTCGCCGGGGAGCTGTTTTTT
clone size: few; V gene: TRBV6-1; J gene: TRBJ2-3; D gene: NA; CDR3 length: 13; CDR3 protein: CASSYRVTDTQYF; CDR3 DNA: TGTGCCAGCAGCTACAGGGTGACAGATACGCAGTATTTT
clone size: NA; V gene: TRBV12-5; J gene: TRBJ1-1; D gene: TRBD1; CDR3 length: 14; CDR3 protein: CASGLGGVGTEAFF; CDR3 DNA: TGTGCTAGTGGTTTAGGGGGCGTGGGCACTGAAGCTTTCTTT
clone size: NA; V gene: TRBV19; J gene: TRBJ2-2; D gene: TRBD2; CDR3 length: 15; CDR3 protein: CASSAGTSRSGELFF; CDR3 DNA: TGTGCCAGTAGTGCCGGGACTAGCAGGAGCGGGGAGCTGTTTTTT
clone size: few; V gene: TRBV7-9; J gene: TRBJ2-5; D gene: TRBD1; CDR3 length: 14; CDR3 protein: CASSLGDSQETQYF; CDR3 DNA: TGTGCCAGCAGCCTTGGGGACAGTCAAGAGACCCAGTACTTC
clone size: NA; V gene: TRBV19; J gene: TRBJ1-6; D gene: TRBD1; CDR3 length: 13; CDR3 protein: CASTDRGRSPLHF; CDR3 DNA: TGTGCCAGTACCGACAGGGGTCGATCACCCCTCCACTTT
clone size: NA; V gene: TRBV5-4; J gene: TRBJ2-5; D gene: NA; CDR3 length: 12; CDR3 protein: CASSLEGETQYF; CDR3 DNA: TGTGCCAGCAGCTTGGAGGGGGAGACCCAGTACTTC
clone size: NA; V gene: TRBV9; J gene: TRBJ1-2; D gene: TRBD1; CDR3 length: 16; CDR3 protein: CASSSAPRQGRTGYTF; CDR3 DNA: TGTGCCAGCAGCTCCGCCCCCAGACAGGGGCGGACTGGCTACACCTTC
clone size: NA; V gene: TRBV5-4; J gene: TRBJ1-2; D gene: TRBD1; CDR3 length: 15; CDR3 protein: CASSPGTGVWSGYTF; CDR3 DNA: TGTGCCAGCAGCCCCGGGACAGGGGTTTGGTCTGGCTACACCTTC
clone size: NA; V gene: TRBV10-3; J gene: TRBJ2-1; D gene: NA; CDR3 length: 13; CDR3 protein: CAIPGAGANEQFF; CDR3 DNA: TGTGCCATCCCAGGCGCAGGGGCCAATGAGCAGTTCTTC
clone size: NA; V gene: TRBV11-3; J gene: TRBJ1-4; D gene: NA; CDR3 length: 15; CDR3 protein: CASSEDGGNNEKLFF; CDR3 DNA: TGTGCCAGCAGCGAAGACGGGGGGAATAATGAAAAACTGTTTTTT
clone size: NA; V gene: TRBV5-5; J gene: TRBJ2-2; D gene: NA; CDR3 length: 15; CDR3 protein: CASSLAGSATGELFF; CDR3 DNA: TGTGCCAGCAGCTTGGCCGGGTCGGCTACCGGGGAGCTGTTTTTT
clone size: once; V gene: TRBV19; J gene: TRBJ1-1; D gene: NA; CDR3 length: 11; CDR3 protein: CATQLNTEAFF; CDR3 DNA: TGTGCCACACAGCTGAACACTGAAGCTTTCTTT
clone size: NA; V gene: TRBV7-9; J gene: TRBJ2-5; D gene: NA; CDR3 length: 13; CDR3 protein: CASSLPGQETQYF; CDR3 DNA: TGTGCCAGCAGCTTACCAGGACAAGAGACCCAGTACTTC
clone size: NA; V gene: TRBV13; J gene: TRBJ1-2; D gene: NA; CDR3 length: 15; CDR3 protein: CASSLDGLANYGYTF; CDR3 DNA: TGTGCCAGCAGCTTAGATGGGCTCGCTAACTATGGCTACACCTTC
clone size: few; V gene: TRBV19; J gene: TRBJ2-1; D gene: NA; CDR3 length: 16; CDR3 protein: CASTPRENRVYNEQFF; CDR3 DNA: TGTGCCAGTACCCCCCGGGAAAACAGGGTGTACAATGAGCAGTTCTTC
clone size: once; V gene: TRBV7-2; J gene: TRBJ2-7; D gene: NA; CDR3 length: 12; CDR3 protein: CASSSSGGEQYF; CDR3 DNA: TGTGCCAGCAGCAGCTCCGGAGGCGAGCAGTACTTC
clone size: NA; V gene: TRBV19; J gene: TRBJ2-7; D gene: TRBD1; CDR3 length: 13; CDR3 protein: CASSIRTGDEQYF; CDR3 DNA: TGTGCCAGTAGTATACGGACAGGGGACGAGCAGTACTTC
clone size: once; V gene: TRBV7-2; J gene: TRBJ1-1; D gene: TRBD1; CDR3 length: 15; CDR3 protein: CASSLAGRGATEAFF; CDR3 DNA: TGTGCCAGCAGCTTAGCAGGCAGGGGGGCCACTGAAGCTTTCTTT
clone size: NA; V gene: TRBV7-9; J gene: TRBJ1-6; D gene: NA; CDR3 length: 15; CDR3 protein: CASSPPGQGWTPLHF; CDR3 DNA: TGTGCCAGCAGCCCTCCGGGCCAGGGGTGGACACCCCTCCACTTT
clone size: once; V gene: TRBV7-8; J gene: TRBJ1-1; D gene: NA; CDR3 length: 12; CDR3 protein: CASSLAPGEAFF; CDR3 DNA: TGTGCCAGCAGCTTAGCGCCGGGTGAAGCTTTCTTT
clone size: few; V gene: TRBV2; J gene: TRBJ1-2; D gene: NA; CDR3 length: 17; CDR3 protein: CASSEKGLQDYNYGYTF; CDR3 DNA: TGTGCCAGCAGTGAAAAAGGCCTACAGGACTATAACTATGGCTACACCTTC
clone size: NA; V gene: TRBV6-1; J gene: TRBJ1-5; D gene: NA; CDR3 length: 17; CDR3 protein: CASSEFLSRNSNQPQHF; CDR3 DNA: TGTGCCAGCAGTGAATTCCTTAGCCGGAATAGCAATCAGCCCCAGCATTTT
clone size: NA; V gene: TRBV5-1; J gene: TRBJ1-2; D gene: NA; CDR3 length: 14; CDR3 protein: CASSLIEGVGGYTF; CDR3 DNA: TGCGCCAGCAGCTTGATAGAAGGGGTTGGAGGCTACACCTTC
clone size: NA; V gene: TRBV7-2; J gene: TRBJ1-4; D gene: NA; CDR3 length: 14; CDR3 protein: CASREGLGFEKLFF; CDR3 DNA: TGTGCCAGCAGGGAGGGATTAGGGTTCGAAAAACTGTTTTTT
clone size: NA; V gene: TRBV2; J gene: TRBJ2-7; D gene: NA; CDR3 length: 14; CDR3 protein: CASTRLVPPYEQYF; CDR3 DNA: TGTGCCAGCACCAGACTAGTTCCACCCTACGAGCAGTACTTC
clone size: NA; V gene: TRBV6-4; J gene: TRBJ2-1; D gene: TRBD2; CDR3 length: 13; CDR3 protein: CASRRDYGDEQFF; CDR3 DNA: TGTGCCAGCAGAAGGGACTATGGGGATGAGCAGTTCTTC
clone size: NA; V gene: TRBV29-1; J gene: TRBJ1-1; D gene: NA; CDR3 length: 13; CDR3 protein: CSASSVQNGKAFF; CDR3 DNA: TGCAGCGCTTCCTCTGTCCAGAATGGCAAAGCTTTCTTT
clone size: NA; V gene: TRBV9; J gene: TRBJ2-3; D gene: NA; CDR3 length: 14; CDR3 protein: CASSVGVLSDTQYF; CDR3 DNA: TGTGCCAGCAGCGTAGGAGTCCTCTCAGATACGCAGTATTTT
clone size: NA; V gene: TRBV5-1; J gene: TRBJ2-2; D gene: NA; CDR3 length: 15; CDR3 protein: CASTPRSGDTGELFF; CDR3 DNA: TGCGCCAGCACCCCGAGAAGTGGTGACACCGGGGAGCTGTTTTTT
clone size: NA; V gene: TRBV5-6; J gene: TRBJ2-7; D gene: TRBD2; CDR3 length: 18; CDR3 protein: CASSPGRGGGEPNYEQYF; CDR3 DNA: TGTGCCAGCAGTCCTGGGCGGGGGGGTGGAGAGCCCAATTACGAGCAGTACTTC
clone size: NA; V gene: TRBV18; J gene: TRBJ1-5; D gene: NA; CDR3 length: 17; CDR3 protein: CASSPISGIGKNQPQHF; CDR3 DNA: TGTGCCAGCTCACCAATTTCGGGAATCGGTAAGAATCAGCCCCAGCATTTT